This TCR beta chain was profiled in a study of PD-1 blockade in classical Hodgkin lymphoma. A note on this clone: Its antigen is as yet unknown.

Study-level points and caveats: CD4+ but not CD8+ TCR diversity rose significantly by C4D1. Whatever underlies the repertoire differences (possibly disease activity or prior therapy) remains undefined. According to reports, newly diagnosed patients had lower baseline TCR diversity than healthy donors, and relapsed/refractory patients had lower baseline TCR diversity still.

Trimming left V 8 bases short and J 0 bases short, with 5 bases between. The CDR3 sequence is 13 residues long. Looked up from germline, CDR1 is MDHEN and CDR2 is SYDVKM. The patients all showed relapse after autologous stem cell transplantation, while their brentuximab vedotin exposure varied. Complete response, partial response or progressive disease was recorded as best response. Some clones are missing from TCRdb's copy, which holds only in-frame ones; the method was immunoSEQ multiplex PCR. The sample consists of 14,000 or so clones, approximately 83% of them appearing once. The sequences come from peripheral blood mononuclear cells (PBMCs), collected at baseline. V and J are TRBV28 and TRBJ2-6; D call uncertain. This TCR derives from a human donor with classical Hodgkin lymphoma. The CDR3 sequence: CASRSSGANVLTF. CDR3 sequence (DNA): TGTGCCAGCCGGAGCTCTGGGGCCAACGTCCTGACTTTC.